Below, one T cell receptor (beta chain) is given with its context. The sample comes from a study of CD8 T cells in Susac syndrome. A quantity of roughly 0.5 to 1 ug RNA underwent reverse transcription using random hexamers. TCRdb used MiXCR to reprocess the immunoSEQ multiplex PCR reads, holding one entry per CDR3 protein. The sample holds about 53,000 distinct CDR3 sequences, around 93% seen once. CDR1 is SEHNR, CDR2 FQNEAQ, per germline (reference sequence). V shed 5 bases and J shed 2 bases, with 12 bases lying between them. The CDR3 contains 14 residues. The sequenced material came from CD8+ T cells from PBMCs. The V call is TRBV7-9, the J call TRBJ1-2; weak D call: TRBD1 (5 bases). This receptor was obtained from a human donor with Susac syndrome. This chain's CDR3 is CASSPGTDNYGYTF. The CDR3 DNA reads TGTGCCAGCAGCCCCGGGACGGACAACTATGGCTACACCTTC.